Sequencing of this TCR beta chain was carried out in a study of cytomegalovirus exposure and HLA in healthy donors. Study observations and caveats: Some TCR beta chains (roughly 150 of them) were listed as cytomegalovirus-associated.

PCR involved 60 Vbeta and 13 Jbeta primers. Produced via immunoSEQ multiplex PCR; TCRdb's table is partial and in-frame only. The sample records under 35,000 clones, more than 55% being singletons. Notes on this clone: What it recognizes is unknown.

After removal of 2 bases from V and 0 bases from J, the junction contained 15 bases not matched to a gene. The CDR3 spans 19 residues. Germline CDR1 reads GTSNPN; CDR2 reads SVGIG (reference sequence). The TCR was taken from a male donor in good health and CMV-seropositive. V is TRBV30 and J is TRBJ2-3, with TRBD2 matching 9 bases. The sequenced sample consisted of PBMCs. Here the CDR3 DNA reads TGTGCCTGGAGTAGGAATCGCGGGGGGGACCTCTCTAGCACAGATACGCAGTATTTT. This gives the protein CAWSRNRGGDLSSTDTQYF. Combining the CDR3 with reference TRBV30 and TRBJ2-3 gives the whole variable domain SQTIHQWPATLVQPVGSPLSLECTVEGTSNPNLYWYRQAAGRGLQLLFYSVGIGQISSEVPQNLSASRPQDRQFILSSKKLLLSDSGFYLCAWSRNRGGDLSSTDTQYFGPGTRLTVL.